This T cell receptor beta chain was captured by sequencing in a study of blood T cell repertoires in COVID-19. Whole-study context: Acute and convalescent COVID-19 samples came from the United States, Italy and Spain.

The study drew participants aged about 18 to 89 years from 20 to 30 US areas. Donors were grouped by their self-reported clinical history. Assay used: immunoSEQ multiplex PCR; TCRdb lists only in-frame clones, some missing. The data show just over 300,000 clones, 86% seen once. There are 15 residues in the CDR3. The V and J ends lost 5 bases and 2 bases respectively, with 15 bases between them. Germline V gene data show CDR1 as SEHNR and CDR2 as FQNEAQ (reference sequence). The chain is built from TRBV7-9 and TRBJ2-5; perhaps TRBD2 as D (5 bases). Source material: PBMCs or T cells enriched from blood (not recorded which). The sequence was obtained from a man aged 30 to 45 who had recovered from COVID-19. CDR3 amino acids: CASSGGLHVQETQYF. CDR3 sequence (DNA): TGTGCCAGCAGCGGAGGATTACACGTGCAAGAGACCCAGTACTTC.